The 14 T cell receptor delta chains below come from one sample, sequenced in a study of gamma-delta chains in newborns, infants, children. With CATT, TCRdb re-called clones from the reads. The top ten hold about an eighth of the sample, which has about 3,400 delta-chain clones, 0.25% to 0.3% seen once. Sequenced: blood. The receptors stem from a child who was a newborn, infant or young child, either healthy, febrile or measles-vaccinated (not recorded which).

A note on this clone: Only one base separates this from a far larger clonotype, so it likely reflects a read error. Other DNA sequences in this specimen translate into the identical CDR3. J is TRDJ3 and V is TRAV29/DV5; 7 bases fit TRDD3. The CDR3 sequence is 17 residues long. Germline V gene data show CDR1 as NSMFDY and CDR2 as ISSIKDK. The junction had 9 bases not matched to a gene; V was cut back by 1 base and J by 5 bases. The CDR3 DNA reads TGTGCAGCAAGCTCACTGGGGTCGTCCCGGGACACCCGACAGATGTTTTTC. Translating it yields CAASSLGSSRDTRQMFF.

This clone occurred a few times. The likely explanation is a read error, given a far larger clone one base away. Additional DNA sequences in this sample encode the identical CDR3. The chain has TRDV1 and TRDJ1; 10 bases align to TRDD3. CDR3 length: 21 residues. Germline V gene lookup returns CDR1 TSWWSYY and CDR2 QGS. Written as DNA, the CDR3 is TGTGCTCTTGGGACCGCGGGGGTTCGAGCTTACTGGGGGATCCCTTACGATAAGCTCATCTTT. It encodes CALGTAGVRAYWGIPYDKLIF.

The table lists this clone with a few counts. The protein held in TCRdb is that of a much larger clone and does not match this DNA's translation at residue 12, likely because of a read error; the protein shown is translated from the DNA. J is TRDJ3 and V is TRDV2, with 11 positions matching TRDD3. The junction had 11 bases not matched to a gene; V was cut back by 2 bases and J by 6 bases. The CDR3 loop spans 19 amino acids. Germline V gene sequence: CDR1 GEAIGNYY, CDR2 EKD. CDR3 in amino acids: CACDMVLGDISQDTRQMFF. DNA for the CDR3: TGTGCCTGTGACATGGTACTGGGGGATATTTCCCAGGACACCCGACAGATGTTTTTC.

A remark on this clone: A far larger clone is a single base away, which makes a read error likely. The chain employs TRDV2 and TRDJ3; 7 nucleotides align to TRDD3. The CDR3 consists of 19 residues. The germline V gene has CDR1 GEAIGNYY and CDR2 EKD. The CDR3, as DNA: TGTGCCCGTGACACCGGAGTAGGAGGGGGATCCCGGGACACCCGACAGATGTTTTTC. It specifies CARDTGVGGGSRDTRQMFF.

In its sample, this clone was seen a few times. A read error likely explains this, since a far larger clone differs by one base. Other DNA sequences in this specimen translate into the identical CDR3. The chain recombines TRAV29/DV5 with TRDJ2; D uncertain. V lost 1 base and J 0 bases, leaving 16 bases between the germline ends. The V gene's germline CDR1 is NSMFDY and CDR2 ISSIKDK. The length of the CDR3 is 17 residues. As DNA, the CDR3 is TGTGCAGCAAGCTCTTGGCTTTCCCCCGCTTTGACAGCACAACTCTTCTTT. Translation: CAASSWLSPALTAQLFF.

This clone has more than one count but fewer than ten. This likely stems from a read error, as it lies one base from a far larger clone. The chain has TRDV2 and TRDJ3; possibly TRDD3 for D (5 bases). CDR1 is GEAIGNYY, CDR2 EKD, per germline. Trimming cost V 0 bases and J 0 bases, with 11 bases left between them. The CDR3 covers 18 residues. CDR3: CACDTKLENSWDTRQMFF. The CDR3 DNA is TGTGCCTGTGACACCAAACTGGAGAACTCCTGGGACACCCGACAGATGTTTTTC.

By sample fraction, this clone is large. Other DNA sequences in this specimen translate into the identical CDR3. This rearrangement joins TRDV2 to TRDJ2, with 11 nucleotides matching TRDD3. This CDR3 is 16 amino acids long. The junction had 1 base not matched to a gene; V was cut back by 2 bases and J by 0 bases. Germline CDR1 and CDR2: GEAIGNYY and EKD. CDR3 in DNA: TGTGCCTGTGACATACTGGGGGATACTTTGACAGCACAACTCTTCTTT. Its protein is CACDILGDTLTAQLFF.

As concerns this clone: TCRdb's listed protein matches a much larger clone and diverges from this DNA's translation at residue 15, likely through a read error; the protein shown comes from the DNA. The chain is built from TRDV2 and TRDJ3, with D possibly matching TRDD3 (5 bases). The CDR3 has 17 amino acids. Germline CDR1 and CDR2: GEAIGNYY and EKD. CDR3: CACDTEGFAWDTRQTFF. CDR3 in DNA: TGTGCCTGTGACACCGAGGGATTCGCCTGGGACACCCGACAGACGTTTTTC.

This clone was detected a few times. This likely reflects a read error, since a far larger clone is one base away. Other DNA sequences within the sample encode an identical CDR3. The CDR3 DNA is TGTGCCTGTGACACCTGGGGGATACAGGTCTCCTGGGACACCCGACAGATGTTTTTT. As protein: CACDTWGIQVSWDTRQMFF. This rearrangement joins TRDV2 to TRDJ3; TRDD3 aligns across 10 bases. The V gene's germline CDR1 is GEAIGNYY and CDR2 EKD. The length of the CDR3 is 19 residues.

Comments on this clone: TCRdb shows a much larger clone's protein in place of this DNA's translation, and the two differ at residue 15, likely through a read error; the protein shown is translated from the DNA. The rearrangement links TRDV2 to TRDJ3, with 12 bases that match TRDD3. The V gene's germline CDR1 is GEAIGNYY and CDR2 EKD. This CDR3 spans 21 amino acids. CDR3 residues: CACDTVLGDTPSSWGTRQMFF. Written as DNA, the CDR3 is TGTGCCTGTGACACCGTACTGGGGGATACCCCTAGCTCCTGGGGCACCCGACAGATGTTTTTC.

The sample holds a few counts of this clone. With a far larger clone one base away, a read error is the likely cause. Different DNA sequences within this sample yield the same CDR3. This chain uses TRDV2 with TRDJ3; TRDD3 might be the D (6 bases). Germline values: CDR1 GEAIGNYY, CDR2 EKD. The CDR3 contains 18 residues. V lost 0 bases, J lost 1 base, and 12 bases lay in between. The chain's CDR3 is CACDTLLGGSWDTRQMFF. The CDR3 DNA reads TGTGCCTGTGACACCCTACTGGGAGGTTCCTGGGACACCCGACAGATGTTTTTC.

Note on this clone: TCRdb's protein for this DNA is that of a much larger clone and differs from the translation at residue 5, likely a read error; the protein shown is the DNA translation. J is TRDJ3 and V is TRDV2; tentatively, D is TRDD3 (6 bases). The germline V gene encodes CDR1 GEAIGNYY and CDR2 EKD. Trimming took 3 bases from V and 0 from J, leaving 20 bases between them. The CDR3 runs 20 residues. In nucleotides, the CDR3 is TGTGCCTGTGACGCGAAACCCTTGGATACTAGCTCCTGGGACACCCGACAGATGTTTTTC. It is translated as CACDAKPLDTSSWDTRQMFF.

By share, this clone counts as medium-sized. Other nucleotide sequences from this sample produce the same CDR3. The chain is built from TRDV2 and TRDJ3; 8 bases map to TRDD3. The CDR3 runs 20 residues. CDR1 and CDR2 (germline): GEAIGNYY, EKD. V shed 1 base and J 0 bases; nucleotides not matched to a gene: 10. CDR3 DNA: TGTGCCTGTGACACGGGATACGCCGGCTATGGCTCCTGGGACACCCGACAGATGTTTTTC. Protein: CACDTGYAGYGSWDTRQMFF.

This clone has more than one count but fewer than ten. The protein TCRdb gives is from a much larger clone and does not agree with this DNA's translation at residue 15, likely a read error; the protein shown here comes from the DNA. The chain couples TRDV2 to TRDJ1; 9 positions match TRDD3. The CDR3 covers 17 residues. CDR1 is GEAIGNYY and CDR2 is EKD in the germline V gene. CDR3 bases: TGTGCCTGTGACACCGTTAGGGGATACGAGTACACCGATAAACACATCTTT. Translated: CACDTVRGYEYTDKHIF.